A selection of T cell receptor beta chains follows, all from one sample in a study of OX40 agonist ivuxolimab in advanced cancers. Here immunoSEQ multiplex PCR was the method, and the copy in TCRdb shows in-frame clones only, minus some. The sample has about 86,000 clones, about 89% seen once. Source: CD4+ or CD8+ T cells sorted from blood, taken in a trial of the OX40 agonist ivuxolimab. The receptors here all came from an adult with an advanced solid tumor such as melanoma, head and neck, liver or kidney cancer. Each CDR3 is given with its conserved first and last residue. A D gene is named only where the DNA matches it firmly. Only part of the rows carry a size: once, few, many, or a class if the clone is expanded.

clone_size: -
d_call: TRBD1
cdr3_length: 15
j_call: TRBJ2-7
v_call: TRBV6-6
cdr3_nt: TGTGCCAGCAGTTACCCCGGGACAGGGACCTACGAGCAGTACTTC
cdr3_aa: CASSYPGTGTYEQYF

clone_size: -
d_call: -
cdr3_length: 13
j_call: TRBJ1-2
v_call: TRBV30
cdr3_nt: TGTGCCTGGAGGGAACCCCGAAACTATGGCTACACCTTC
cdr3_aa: CAWREPRNYGYTF

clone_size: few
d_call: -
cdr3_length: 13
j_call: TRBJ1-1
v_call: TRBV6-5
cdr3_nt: TGTGCCAGCAGTTATGGGTGGGACACTGAAGCTTTCTTT
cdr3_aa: CASSYGWDTEAFF

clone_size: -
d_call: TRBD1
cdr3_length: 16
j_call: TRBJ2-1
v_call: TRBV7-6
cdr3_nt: TGTGCCAGCAGCTTAGTGGACAGGGGGCGATCCAATGAGCAGTTCTTC
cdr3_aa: CASSLVDRGRSNEQFF

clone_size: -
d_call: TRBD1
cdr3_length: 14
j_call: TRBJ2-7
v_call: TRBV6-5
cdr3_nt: TGTGCCAGCAGTTTCCAGGGGGCCTCCTACGAGCAGTACTTC
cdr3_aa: CASSFQGASYEQYF

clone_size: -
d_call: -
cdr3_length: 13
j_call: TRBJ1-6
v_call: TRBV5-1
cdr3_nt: TGCGCCAGCATGGCTAGTGGAGATTCACCCCTCCACTTT
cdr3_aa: CASMASGDSPLHF

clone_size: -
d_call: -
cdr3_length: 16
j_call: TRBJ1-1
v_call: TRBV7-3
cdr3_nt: TGTGCCAGCAGCTTAACGGGGAAGGGTGAGAACACTGAAGCTTTCTTT
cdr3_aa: CASSLTGKGENTEAFF

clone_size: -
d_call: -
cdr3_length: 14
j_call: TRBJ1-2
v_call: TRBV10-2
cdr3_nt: TGCGCCAGCAGTGGAGGTTCCACTAACTATGGCTACACCTTC
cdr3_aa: CASSGGSTNYGYTF

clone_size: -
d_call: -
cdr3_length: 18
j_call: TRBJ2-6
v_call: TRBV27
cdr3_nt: TGTGCCAGCAGACAGCTCCTAAACGCCATATCGGGGGCCAACGTCCTGACTTTC
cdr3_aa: CASRQLLNAISGANVLTF

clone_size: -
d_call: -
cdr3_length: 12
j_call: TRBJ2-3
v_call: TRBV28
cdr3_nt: TGTGCCAGCAGTCTCTCTGTAGATACGCAGTATTTT
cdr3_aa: CASSLSVDTQYF

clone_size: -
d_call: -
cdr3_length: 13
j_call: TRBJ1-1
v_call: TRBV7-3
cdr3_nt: TGTGCCAGCACGGAGTATGAGAACACTGAAGCTTTCTTT
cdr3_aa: CASTEYENTEAFF

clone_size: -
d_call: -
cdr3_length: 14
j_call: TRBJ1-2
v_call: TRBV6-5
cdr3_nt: TGTGCCAGCAGTTACTCGACAGACAACTATGGCTACACCTTC
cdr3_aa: CASSYSTDNYGYTF

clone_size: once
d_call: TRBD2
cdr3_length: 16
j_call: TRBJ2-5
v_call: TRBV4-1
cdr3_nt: TGCGCCAGCAGCCGAGCGGGAGGGCGGGATGGAGAGACCCAGTACTTC
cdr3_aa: CASSRAGGRDGETQYF

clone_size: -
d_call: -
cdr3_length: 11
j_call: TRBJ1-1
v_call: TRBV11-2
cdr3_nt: TGTGCCAGCAGCCGGGGGACTGAAGCTTTCTTT
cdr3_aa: CASSRGTEAFF

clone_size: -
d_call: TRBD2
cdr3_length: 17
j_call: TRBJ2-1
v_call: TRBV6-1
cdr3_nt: TGTGCCAGCAGTGAGTATGGACTAGCGGGAGGGGGCAATGAGCAGTTCTTC
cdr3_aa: CASSEYGLAGGGNEQFF

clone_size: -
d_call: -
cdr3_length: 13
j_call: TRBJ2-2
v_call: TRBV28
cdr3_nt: TGTGCCAGCAGTTTACAGATCGCCGGGGAGCTGTTTTTT
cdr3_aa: CASSLQIAGELFF

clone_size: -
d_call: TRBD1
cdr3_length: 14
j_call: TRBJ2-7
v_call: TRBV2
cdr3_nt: TGTGCCAGCAGTGTCCGGACAGGGTACTACGAGCAGTACTTC
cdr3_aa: CASSVRTGYYEQYF

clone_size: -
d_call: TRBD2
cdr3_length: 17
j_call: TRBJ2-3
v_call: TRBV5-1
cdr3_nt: TGCGCCAGCAGCTCCCAATCAATATCTAGCGGGTCAGATACGCAGTATTTT
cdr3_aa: CASSSQSISSGSDTQYF

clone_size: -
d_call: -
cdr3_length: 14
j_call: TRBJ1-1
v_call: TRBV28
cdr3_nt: TGTGCCAGCAGTTTGTACAGGTCAGGCACTGAAGCTTTCTTT
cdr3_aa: CASSLYRSGTEAFF

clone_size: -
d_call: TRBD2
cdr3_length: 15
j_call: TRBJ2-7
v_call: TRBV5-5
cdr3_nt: TGTGCCAGCAGCTTATTGGCGGGAGGGCAAGGCGAGCAGTACTTC
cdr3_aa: CASSLLAGGQGEQYF

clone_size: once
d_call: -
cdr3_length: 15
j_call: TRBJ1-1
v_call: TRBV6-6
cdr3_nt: TGTGCCAGCAGATATCTTGACAGGCCGAACACTGAAGCTTTCTTT
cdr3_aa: CASRYLDRPNTEAFF

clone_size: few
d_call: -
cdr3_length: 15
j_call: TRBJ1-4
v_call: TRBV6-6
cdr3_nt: TGTGCCAGCAGTTACATCGGAACAACTAATGAAAAACTGTTTTTT
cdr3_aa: CASSYIGTTNEKLFF

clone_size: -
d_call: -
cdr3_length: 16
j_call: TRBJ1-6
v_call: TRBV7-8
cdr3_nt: TGTGCCAGCAGCTTAGAGGTCGGCAGGGGCAAATCACCCCTCCACTTT
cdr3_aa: CASSLEVGRGKSPLHF

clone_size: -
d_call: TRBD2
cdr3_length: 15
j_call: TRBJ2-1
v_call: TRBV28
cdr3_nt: TGTGCCAGCAGTATACTAGCGGGGTACTACAATGAGCAGTTCTTC
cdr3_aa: CASSILAGYYNEQFF

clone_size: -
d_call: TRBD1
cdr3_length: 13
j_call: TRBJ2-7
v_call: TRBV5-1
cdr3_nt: TGCGCCAGCAGCGGGACAGGGGTAGACGAGCAGTACTTC
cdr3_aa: CASSGTGVDEQYF

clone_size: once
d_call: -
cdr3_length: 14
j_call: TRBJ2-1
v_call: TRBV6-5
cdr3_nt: TGTGCCAGCAGCGGGCCAGGACCTGGGAATGAGCAGTTCTTC
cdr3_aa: CASSGPGPGNEQFF

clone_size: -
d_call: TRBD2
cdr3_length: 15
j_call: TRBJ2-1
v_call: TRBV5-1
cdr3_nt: TGCGCCAGCAGCTTGGACCTAGCGGGAGGTAGTGAGCAGTTCTTC
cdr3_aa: CASSLDLAGGSEQFF

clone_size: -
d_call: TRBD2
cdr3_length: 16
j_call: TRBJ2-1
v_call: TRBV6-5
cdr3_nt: TGTGCCAGCAGTTTTACTATAGCGGGCGGTAACAATGAGCAGTTCTTC
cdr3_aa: CASSFTIAGGNNEQFF

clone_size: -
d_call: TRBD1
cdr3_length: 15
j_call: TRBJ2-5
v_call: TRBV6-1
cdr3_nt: TGTGCCAGCAGTGAAGTGGCAGGGGGCCAAGAGACCCAGTACTTC
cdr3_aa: CASSEVAGGQETQYF

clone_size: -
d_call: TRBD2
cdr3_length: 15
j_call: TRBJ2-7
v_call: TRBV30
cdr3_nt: TGTGCCTGGAGCAATACCGGGACTAGCGTTCCCGAGCAGTACTTC
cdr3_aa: CAWSNTGTSVPEQYF

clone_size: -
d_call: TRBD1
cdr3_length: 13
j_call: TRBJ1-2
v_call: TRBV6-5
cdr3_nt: TGTGCCAGCAGTCCAGGGGGCGTCTATGGCTACACCTTC
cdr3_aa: CASSPGGVYGYTF

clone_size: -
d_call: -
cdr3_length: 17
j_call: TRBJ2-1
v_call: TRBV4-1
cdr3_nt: TGCGCCAGCAGCCAAGAACGCGGCGGGGCCGCCTTAAATGAGCAGTTCTTC
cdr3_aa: CASSQERGGAALNEQFF

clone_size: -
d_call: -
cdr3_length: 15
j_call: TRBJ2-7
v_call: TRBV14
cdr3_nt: TGTGCCAGCAGCCAGCTAGGAGTGGGGGTATACGAGCAGTACTTC
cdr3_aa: CASSQLGVGVYEQYF

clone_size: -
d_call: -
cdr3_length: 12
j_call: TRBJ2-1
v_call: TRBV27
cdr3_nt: TGTGCCAGCGGGCGATTAAACAATGAGCAGTTCTTC
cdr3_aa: CASGRLNNEQFF

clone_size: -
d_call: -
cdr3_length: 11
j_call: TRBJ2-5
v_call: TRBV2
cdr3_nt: TGTGCCAGCAGTACACAAGAGACCCAGTACTTC
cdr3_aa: CASSTQETQYF

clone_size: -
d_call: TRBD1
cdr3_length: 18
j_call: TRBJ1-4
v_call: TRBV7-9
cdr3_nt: TGTGCCAGCAGCAGTACCGGGACAGGGAATCCAACGGGGGAAAAACTGTTTTTT
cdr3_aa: CASSSTGTGNPTGEKLFF

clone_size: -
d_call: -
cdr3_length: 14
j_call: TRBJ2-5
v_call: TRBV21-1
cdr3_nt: TGTGCCAGCAGCTGTTGGAACAGGGTAGAGACCCAGTACTTC
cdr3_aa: CASSCWNRVETQYF

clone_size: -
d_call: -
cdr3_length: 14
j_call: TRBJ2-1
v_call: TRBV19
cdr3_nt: TGTGCCAGTAGTAGGGACCGGGATCACACTGAGCAGTTCTTC
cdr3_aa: CASSRDRDHTEQFF

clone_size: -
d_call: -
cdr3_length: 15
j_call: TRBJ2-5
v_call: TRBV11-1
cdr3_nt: TGTGCCAGCAGCTTATTGGAGGGGTTATTGGAGACCCAGTACTTC
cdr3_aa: CASSLLEGLLETQYF

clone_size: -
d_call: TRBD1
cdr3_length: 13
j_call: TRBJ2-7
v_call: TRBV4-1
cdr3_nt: TGCGCCAGCAGCTCGGGACAGGGGTTCGAGCAGTACTTC
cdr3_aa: CASSSGQGFEQYF

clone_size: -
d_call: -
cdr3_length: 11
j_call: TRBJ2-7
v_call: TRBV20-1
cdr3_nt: TGCAGTGCTGCCCGAGTTGGCGAGCAGTACTTC
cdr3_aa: CSAARVGEQYF

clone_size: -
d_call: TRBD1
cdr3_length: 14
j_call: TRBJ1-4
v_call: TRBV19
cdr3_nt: TGTGCCAGTAGTGCCCGGACAGGGAGTGAAAAACTGTTTTTT
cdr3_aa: CASSARTGSEKLFF

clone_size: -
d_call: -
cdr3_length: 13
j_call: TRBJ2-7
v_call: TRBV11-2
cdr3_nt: TGTGCCAGCAGCTTCGCAGTTACCTACGAGCAGTACTTC
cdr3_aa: CASSFAVTYEQYF

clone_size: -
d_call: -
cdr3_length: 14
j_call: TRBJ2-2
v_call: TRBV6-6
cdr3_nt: TGTGCCAGCAGTCCCAGGGGTACCACCGGGGAGCTGTTTTTT
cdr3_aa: CASSPRGTTGELFF

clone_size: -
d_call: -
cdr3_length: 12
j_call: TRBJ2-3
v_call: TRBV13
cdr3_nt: TGTGCCAGCAGCGCCGGGGTCGATACGCAGTATTTT
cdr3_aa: CASSAGVDTQYF

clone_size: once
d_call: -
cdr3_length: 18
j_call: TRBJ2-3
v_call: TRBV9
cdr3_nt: TGTGCCAGCAGCGCCAAGAATGAGTGGGGGGCTAGCACAGATACGCAGTATTTT
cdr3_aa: CASSAKNEWGASTDTQYF

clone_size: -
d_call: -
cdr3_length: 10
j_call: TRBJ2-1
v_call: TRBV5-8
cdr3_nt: TGTGCCAGCAGGTACAATGAGCAGTTCTTC
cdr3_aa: CASRYNEQFF

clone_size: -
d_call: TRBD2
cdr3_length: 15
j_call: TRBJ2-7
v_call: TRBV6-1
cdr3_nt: TGTGCCAGCAGTGAAGAGACTAGCGGGAGCTACGAGCAGTACTTC
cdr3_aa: CASSEETSGSYEQYF

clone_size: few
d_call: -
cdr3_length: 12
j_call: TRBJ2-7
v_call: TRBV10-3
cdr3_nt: TGTGCCATCCCGCCGGGCTCCTACGAGCAGTACTTC
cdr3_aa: CAIPPGSYEQYF

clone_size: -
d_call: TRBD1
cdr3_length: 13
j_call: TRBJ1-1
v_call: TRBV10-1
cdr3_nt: TGCGCCAGCAGTCAGGGGGGGAACACTGAAGCTTTCTTT
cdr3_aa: CASSQGGNTEAFF

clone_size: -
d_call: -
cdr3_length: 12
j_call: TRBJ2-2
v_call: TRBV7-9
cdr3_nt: TGTGCGAGCGCGGAGAACACCGGGGAGCTGTTTTTT
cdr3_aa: CASAENTGELFF

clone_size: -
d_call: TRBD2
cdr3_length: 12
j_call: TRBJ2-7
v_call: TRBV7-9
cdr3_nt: TGTGCCAGCAGCCCGGGGGGCTACGAGCAGTACTTC
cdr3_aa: CASSPGGYEQYF

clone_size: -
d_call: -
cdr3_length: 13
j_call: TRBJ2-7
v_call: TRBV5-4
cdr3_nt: TGTGCCAGCAGCCTTAACAGGGCCCACGAGCAGTACTTC
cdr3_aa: CASSLNRAHEQYF

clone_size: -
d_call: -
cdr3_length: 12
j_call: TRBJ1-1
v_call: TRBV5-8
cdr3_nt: TGTGCCAGCAGCCGGCGGAACCTTGAAGCTTTCTTT
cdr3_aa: CASSRRNLEAFF

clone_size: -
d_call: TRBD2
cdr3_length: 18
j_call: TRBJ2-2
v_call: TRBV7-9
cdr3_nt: TGTGCCAGCAGCCCACCGGGACTAGCGGGAGGGCCGAGCGGGGAGCTGTTTTTT
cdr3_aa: CASSPPGLAGGPSGELFF

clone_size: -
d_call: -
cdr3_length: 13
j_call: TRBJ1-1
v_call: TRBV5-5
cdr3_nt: TGTGCCAGCAGCTTAGGGGGAGGCACTGAAGCTTTCTTT
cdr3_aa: CASSLGGGTEAFF

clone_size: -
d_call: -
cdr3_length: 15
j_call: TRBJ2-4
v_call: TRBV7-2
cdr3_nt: TGTGCCAGCAGCTTAGGGTCGTCGGACGTAAACATTCAGTACTTC
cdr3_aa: CASSLGSSDVNIQYF